The 15 T cell receptor beta chains listed next were all sequenced from one sample in a study of blood T cells in healthy people across ages. Through a sample-barcoded 5' primer and a J-beta primer mix, a second PCR was run for about 6 to 11 cycles. MiXCR, applied by TCRdb to the 5' RACE reads, yields one record per CDR3 protein. The sample records roughly 1.9 million distinct CDR3 sequences, around 40% being singletons. The sample comprised blood. The receptors shown here come from a human donor in good health.

This clonotype appeared once. The chain recombines TRBV7-9 with TRBJ1-6; no clear D gene. The germline CDR1 and CDR2 sequences are SEHNR and FQNEAQ (reference sequence). The CDR3 extends over 16 amino acids. The germline V and J ends were trimmed by 1 base and 0 bases, with 7 bases remaining between them. CDR3 region: CASSLVHPSYNSPLHF. As DNA, the CDR3 is TGTGCCAGCAGCTTAGTACATCCCTCCTATAATTCACCCCTCCACTTT.

Note on this clonotype: This may be a read error: a much more frequent sequence differs by one nucleotide. The chain has TRBV6-5 and TRBJ2-5; D is possibly TRBD2 (6 bases). The J call is uncertain, as TRBJ2-7 better fits the DNA end. Per the germline V gene, CDR1 is MNHEY and CDR2 is SVGAGI. The length of the CDR3 is 13 residues. CDR3 sequence reads: CATRRVSVSEQYF. The CDR3 nucleotides are TGTGCCACCAGGAGGGTCTCAGTTAGCGAGCAGTACTTC.

This clonotype occurred a few times. This chain uses TRBV6-6 with TRBJ2-3; possibly TRBD2 for D (5 bases). Deletions cut 2 bases from V and 3 bases from J, with 18 bases between. The CDR3 runs 17 residues. The germline V gene has CDR1 MNHNY and CDR2 SVGAGI (reference sequence). The CDR3 is CASSYTILVLGTDTQYF. The DNA for the CDR3 is TGTGCCAGCAGTTACACGATACTAGTTCTGGGGACAGATACGCAGTATTTT.

The V call is TRBV29-1, the J call TRBJ2-1; tentatively, D is TRBD1 or TRBD2 (5 bases each). CDR1 and CDR2 from the germline V gene are SQVTM and ANQGSEA. The CDR3 runs to 10 residues. The V end was cut by 7 bases, the J end by 5 bases, with 6 bases between. This CDR3 reads CSGGNNEQFF. For the CDR3, the DNA is TGCAGCGGGGGGAACAATGAGCAGTTCTTC.

This clonotype appeared a single time. V gene TRBV20-1 combines with J gene TRBJ2-2; 8 nucleotides agree with TRBD1. The germline V gene encodes CDR1 DFQATT and CDR2 SNEGSKA (reference sequence). Trimming cost V 5 bases and J 7 bases; bases outside gene matches: 12. The CDR3 is 15 amino acids. The CDR3 nucleotides are TGCAGTGCTCCGGACAGGGAAGGGATCGGCGGGGAGCTGTTTTTT. Translation: CSAPDREGIGGELFF.

This sequence joins TRBV9 and TRBJ2-3, with D perhaps matching TRBD2 (5 bases). Germline-derived CDR1 and CDR2 are SGDLS and YYNGEE. This CDR3 has 16 residues. Trimming shortened V by 4 bases and J by 0 bases, and 15 bases separated the two germline ends. This CDR3 is CASSSGSRLSTDTQYF. The CDR3 DNA is TGTGCCAGCAGCTCGGGGTCCCGACTAAGCACAGATACGCAGTATTTT.

This clonotype has a handful of counts. V is TRBV6-2 or TRBV6-3 and J is TRBJ2-1; weak D call: TRBD2 (5 bases). From germline, CDR1 is MNHEY and CDR2 SVGEGT. Trimming removed 7 bases at V and 0 bases at J, with 10 bases between. The CDR3 has 14 amino acids. The DNA of the CDR3 is TGTGCCAGCACTAAACGGGACTCCTACAATGAGCAGTTCTTC. This gives the protein CASTKRDSYNEQFF.

The rearrangement links TRBV7-9 to TRBJ1-4; D is undetermined. In germline, CDR1 is SEHNR, CDR2 FQNEAQ (reference sequence). This CDR3 comprises 11 residues. The germline V and J ends were trimmed by 8 bases and 8 bases, with 9 bases remaining between them. The CDR3 loop is CASEAAEKLFF. The CDR3 bases are TGTGCCAGCGAGGCGGCAGAAAAACTGTTTTTT.

This clonotype appeared a few times. The rearrangement links TRBV20-1 to TRBJ2-7; D remains unclear. CDR3 length: 12 residues. V was cut by 3 bases and J by 4 bases, with 10 bases left in between. Germline V gene lookup returns CDR1 DFQATT and CDR2 SNEGSKA (reference sequence). CDR3 DNA: TGCAGTGCTAGTCCAGGTAGATACGAGCAGTACTTC. It translates to CSASPGRYEQYF.

This clonotype was seen a handful of times. The V gene is TRBV29-1, the J gene TRBJ1-2; D unresolved. Germline V gene lookup returns CDR1 SQVTM and CDR2 ANQGSEA. The germline V and J ends were trimmed by 3 bases and 8 bases, with 13 bases remaining between them. CDR3 length equals 12 residues. The CDR3 DNA is TGCAGCGTTGAGGCGGACCGAGAGGGCTACACCTTC. It encodes CSVEADREGYTF.

In its sample, this clonotype was seen a few times. The CDR3 DNA follows: TGTGCCAGCAGTGTAAGGACAGGGGGTTTTGGCTACACCTTC. As protein: CASSVRTGGFGYTF. V gene TRBV6-5 combines with J gene TRBJ1-2, with 10 bases aligning to TRBD1. V was clipped by 5 bases and J by 7 bases; unmatched bases: 7. CDR3 size: 14 residues. Germline values: CDR1 MNHEY, CDR2 SVGAGI.

This clonotype was seen many times. Germline and junction disagree at one end, which may indicate a read error. The chain joins TRBV18 to TRBJ2-7; TRBD2 might be the D (6 bases). This CDR3 spans 13 amino acids. The V gene's germline CDR1 is KGHSH and CDR2 LQKENI. DNA of the CDR3: TGCGCCAGCAGCCCCCGGGAGAGCTACGAGCAGTACTTC. It yields the protein CASSPRESYEQYF.

The sample holds a few counts of this clonotype. V usage is TRBV7-2 and J usage is TRBJ1-5; weak D call: TRBD1 (5 bases). CDR1 is SGHTA, CDR2 FQGNSA, per germline. This CDR3 has 15 amino acids. V lost 3 bases to trimming and J lost 0 bases, with 9 bases between them. CDR3 DNA sequence: TGTGCCAGCAGCTTGGGGGATTTTAGCAATCAGCCCCAGCATTTT. This codes for CASSLGDFSNQPQHF.

This sequence joins TRBV6-5 and TRBJ1-2, with TRBD1 matching 12 bases. V lost 5 bases and J lost 6; bases outside the gene matches: 4. Per the germline V gene, CDR1 is MNHEY and CDR2 is SVGAGI. The CDR3 has 14 residues. Written as DNA, the CDR3 is TGTGCCAGCAGTACCGGGACAGGGGGCGATGGCTACACCTTC. It is translated as CASSTGTGGDGYTF.

This clonotype was found a few times. The chain combines TRBV20-1 with TRBJ1-2; D not resolved. Looked up from germline, CDR1 is DFQATT and CDR2 is SNEGSKA (reference sequence). V lost 6 bases, J lost 5 bases, and 10 bases lay in between. The CDR3 is made up of 11 amino acids. CDR3 sequence reads: CSAPRIYGYTF. The CDR3 DNA is TGCAGTGCCCCCAGGATTTATGGCTACACCTTC.